These 20 T cell receptor beta chains share one sample of origin, sequenced in a study of cytomegalovirus exposure and HLA in healthy donors. The PCR was carried out with 60 Vbeta primers and 13 Jbeta primers. Produced via immunoSEQ multiplex PCR; TCRdb's table is partial and in-frame only. The profile shows 140,000 to 150,000 clones, about four fifths of them singletons. Input material: PBMCs. These TCRs come from a woman in her late teens or twenties in good health and CMV-seropositive.

The chain links TRBV19 to TRBJ2-5; 9 bases are shared with TRBD2. V shed 0 bases and J 0 bases; nucleotides not matched to a gene: 8. Germline V lookup: CDR1 LNHDA, CDR2 SQIVND (reference sequence). The CDR3 has 18 residues. The CDR3 DNA reads as TGTGCCAGTAGTATAGAGGCTAGCGGGGAGACTTACCAAGAGACCCAGTACTTC. Translation: CASSIEASGETYQETQYF.

The chain links TRBV5-6 to TRBJ2-7; TRBD2 matches 7 bases. V trimming: 0 bases; J trimming: 5 bases; junction bases outside the gene matches: 2. There are 13 residues in the CDR3. Germline V lookup: CDR1 SGHDT, CDR2 YYEEEE. This CDR3 reads CASSLGGGDEQYF. The DNA for the CDR3 is TGTGCCAGCAGCTTGGGGGGAGGGGACGAGCAGTACTTC.

This clone has just a few counts. The V and J genes are TRBV27 and TRBJ1-1; the match to TRBD1 covers 7 bases. The CDR3 is 16 residues long. Losses at the gene ends were 4 bases for V and 4 bases for J; bases not matched to a gene: 12. Germline V gene sequence: CDR1 MNHEY, CDR2 SMNVEV (reference sequence). DNA for the CDR3: TGTGCCAGCAGTTCAGCGTCGACAGGGTTTGGCACTGAAGCTTTCTTT. The encoded protein is CASSSASTGFGTEAFF.

The genes are TRBV2 and TRBJ2-2, with a tentative D call TRBD1 (6 bases). Trimming took 4 bases from V and 3 from J, leaving 12 bases between them. There are 15 residues in the CDR3. Germline values: CDR1 SNHLY, CDR2 FYNNEI. For the CDR3, the DNA is TGTGCCAGCAGTGTATTGGCAGGGGACACCGGGGAGCTGTTTTTT. Protein product: CASSVLAGDTGELFF.

V gene TRBV5-1 combines with J gene TRBJ2-2; a weak D match, TRBD1 (6 bases). The V gene's germline CDR1 is SGHRS and CDR2 YFSETQ. V was cut by 1 base and J by 2 bases, with 12 bases left in between. This CDR3 is 16 amino acids long. CDR3 DNA: TGCGCCAGCAGCTTGTCCCCACAGGGAAACACCGGGGAGCTGTTTTTT. It yields the protein CASSLSPQGNTGELFF.

The chain joins TRBV6-6 to TRBJ1-5, with 10 bases fitting TRBD1. The CDR3 sequence is 15 residues long. Per the germline V gene, CDR1 is MNHNY and CDR2 is SVGAGI (reference sequence). The ends lost 6 bases at V and 4 bases at J; junction bases unmatched: 6. For the CDR3, the DNA is TGTGCCAGCAGCGACAGGGGGCGAGATAATCAGCCCCAGCATTTT. It is translated as CASSDRGRDNQPQHF.

V gene TRBV5-1 combines with J gene TRBJ2-7; the match to TRBD1 covers 9 bases. Trimming at V came to 4 bases and at J to 1 base, leaving 9 bases not matched to a gene. The CDR3 extends over 16 amino acids. From germline, CDR1 is SGHRS and CDR2 YFSETQ. The CDR3 loop reads CASSARDRVGSYEQYF. The DNA of the CDR3 is TGCGCCAGCAGCGCAAGGGACAGGGTCGGGTCCTACGAGCAGTACTTC.

This clone was picked up a small number of times. The rearrangement links TRBV5-1 to TRBJ1-4; 10 nucleotides line up with TRBD1. The CDR3 sequence is 16 residues long. The germline V gene encodes CDR1 SGHRS and CDR2 YFSETQ. J gave up 5 bases and V 3 bases, and 7 bases lay outside the gene matches. CDR3: CASSWGPGQGNEKLFF. The CDR3 bases are TGCGCCAGCAGCTGGGGTCCGGGACAGGGGAATGAAAAACTGTTTTTT.

In DNA, the CDR3 is TGTGCCAGCAGTTTCCCCTCCGGGACAGGGAAGAATTCACCCCTCCACTTT. This codes for CASSFPSGTGKNSPLHF. This sequence joins TRBV28 and TRBJ1-6; 9 nucleotides line up with TRBD1. This CDR3 region has 17 residues. Trimming removed 3 bases from V and 7 bases from J; junction bases left unmatched: 10. Germline CDR1 and CDR2: MDHEN and SYDVKM.

The V and J genes are TRBV10-3 and TRBJ1-5; D is possibly TRBD1 (5 bases). This CDR3 is 15 amino acids long. Germline-derived CDR1 and CDR2 are ENHRY and SYGVKD. The germline V and J ends were trimmed by 0 bases and 4 bases, with 10 bases remaining between them. CDR3 residues: CAISESHRWNQPQHF. DNA for the CDR3: TGTGCCATCAGTGAGTCGCACAGGTGGAATCAGCCCCAGCATTTT.

The chain links TRBV28 to TRBJ2-2, with 8 bases fitting TRBD1. CDR1 MDHEN and CDR2 SYDVKM come from the germline V gene. V shed 3 bases, J shed 5 bases, and the junction held 5 bases outside the gene matches. The CDR3 spans 15 residues. CDR3 sequence reads: CASSLFRGQTGELFF. Here the CDR3 DNA reads TGTGCCAGCAGTTTGTTCAGGGGGCAAACCGGGGAGCTGTTTTTT.

The gene calls are TRBV30 and TRBJ1-6, with D possibly matching TRBD1 (6 bases). CDR3 size: 14 residues. V was trimmed by 0 bases and J by 7 bases, leaving 10 bases between them. CDR1 is GTSNPN and CDR2 is SVGIG in the germline V gene (reference sequence). This CDR3 reads CAWSVRQGNSPLHF. CDR3 nucleotide sequence: TGTGCCTGGAGTGTACGTCAGGGGAATTCACCCCTCCACTTT.

The CDR3 is CASRRQYTYGYTF. The CDR3 nucleotides are TGTGCCAGCAGGAGACAGTACACCTATGGCTACACCTTC. The chain recombines TRBV27 with TRBJ1-2; TRBD1 is a possible D gene (5 bases). The CDR3 has 13 amino acids. Per the germline V gene, CDR1 is MNHEY and CDR2 is SMNVEV (reference sequence). V was pared by 6 bases and J by 4 bases, with 12 bases between.

V gene TRBV6-5 combines with J gene TRBJ2-7; D ambiguous. The length of the CDR3 is 11 residues. The germline V gene encodes CDR1 MNHEY and CDR2 SVGAGI. V lost 6 bases and J lost 6, with 9 bases in between. The CDR3 region has the DNA TGTGCCAGCAGGTCCTCGGGCGAGCAGTACTTC. It yields the protein CASRSSGEQYF.

This chain joins TRBV5-4 and TRBJ1-2, with a possible D match to TRBD1 (6 bases). CDR1 and CDR2 from the germline V gene are SGHNT and YYREEE (reference sequence). Trimming pared 3 bases from V and 8 bases from J, leaving 14 bases between. This CDR3 is built from 13 residues. CDR3 sequence: CASSSVGGLGYTF. As DNA, the CDR3 is TGTGCCAGCAGCTCGGTGGGGGGGCTAGGCTACACCTTC.

The CDR3 loop reads CASSLSGYEQYF. The CDR3 DNA reads as TGTGCCAGCAGCTTATCGGGGTACGAGCAGTACTTC. V and J are TRBV11-2 and TRBJ2-7, with D possibly matching TRBD2 (5 bases). The CDR3 is 12 amino acids. Trimming stripped 2 bases from V and 4 bases from J, with 6 bases between. Germline-derived CDR1 and CDR2 are SGHAT and FQNNGV.

The rearrangement links TRBV7-9 to TRBJ2-3; perhaps TRBD1 as D (6 bases). Between the trimmed V and J ends, which lost 2 bases and 1 base, there was a span of 13 bases. Germline CDR1 SEHNR, CDR2 FQNEAQ (reference sequence). This CDR3 is 16 amino acids long. The CDR3 loop reads CASSLSEGVGTDTQYF. The CDR3 nucleotides read TGTGCCAGCAGCTTAAGCGAGGGGGTCGGCACAGATACGCAGTATTTT.

The chain joins TRBV6-5 to TRBJ2-7; the D is unclear. The germline V and J ends were trimmed by 4 bases and 0 bases, with 7 bases remaining between them. This CDR3 contains 13 residues. The germline gives CDR1 MNHEY, CDR2 SVGAGI. The chain's CDR3 is CASSSGNSYEQYF. CDR3 DNA: TGTGCCAGCAGTTCTGGCAACTCCTACGAGCAGTACTTC.

CDR3 protein: CASSSGTGTSQPQHF. The CDR3 nucleotides are TGTGCCAGCAGCTCCGGGACAGGGACCAGTCAGCCCCAGCATTTT. V and J are TRBV7-2 and TRBJ1-5, with 9 nucleotides matching TRBD1. The trim removed 4 bases at V and 6 bases at J, leaving 7 bases unmatched. The CDR3 is 15 residues long. Germline values: CDR1 SGHTA, CDR2 FQGNSA.

This chain links TRBV6-6 with TRBJ1-5, with D unclear. CDR3 size: 12 residues. V gave up 6 bases and J gave up 3 bases, with 6 bases separating them. Germline values: CDR1 MNHNY, CDR2 SVGAGI (reference sequence). The chain's CDR3 is CASSGDNQPQHF. CDR3 in DNA: TGTGCCAGCAGCGGGGACAATCAGCCCCAGCATTTT.